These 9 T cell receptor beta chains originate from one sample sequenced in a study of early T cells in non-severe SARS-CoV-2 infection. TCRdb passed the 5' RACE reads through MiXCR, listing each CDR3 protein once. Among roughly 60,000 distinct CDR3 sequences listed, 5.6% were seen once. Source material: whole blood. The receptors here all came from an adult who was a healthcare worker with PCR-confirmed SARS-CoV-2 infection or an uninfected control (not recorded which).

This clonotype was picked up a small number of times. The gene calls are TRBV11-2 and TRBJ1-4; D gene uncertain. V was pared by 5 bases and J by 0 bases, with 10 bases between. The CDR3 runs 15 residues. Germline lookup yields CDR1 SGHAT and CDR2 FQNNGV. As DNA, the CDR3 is TGTGCCAGCAGCCCACCGGGAGCAACTAATGAAAAACTGTTTTTT. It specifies CASSPPGATNEKLFF.

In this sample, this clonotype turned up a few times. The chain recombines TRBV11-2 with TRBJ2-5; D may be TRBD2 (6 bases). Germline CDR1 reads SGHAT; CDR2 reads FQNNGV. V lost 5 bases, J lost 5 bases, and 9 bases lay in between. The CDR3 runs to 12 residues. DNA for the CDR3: TGTGCCAGCAGCCACGGAGGGGAGACCCAGTACTTC. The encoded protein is CASSHGGETQYF.

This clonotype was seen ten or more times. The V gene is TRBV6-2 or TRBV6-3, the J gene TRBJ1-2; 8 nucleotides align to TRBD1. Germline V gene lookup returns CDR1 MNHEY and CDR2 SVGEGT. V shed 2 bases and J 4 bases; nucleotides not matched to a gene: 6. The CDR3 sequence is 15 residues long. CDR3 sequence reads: CASSYTRDRSYGYTF. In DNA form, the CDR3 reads TGTGCCAGCAGTTACACCCGGGACAGGAGCTATGGCTACACCTTC.

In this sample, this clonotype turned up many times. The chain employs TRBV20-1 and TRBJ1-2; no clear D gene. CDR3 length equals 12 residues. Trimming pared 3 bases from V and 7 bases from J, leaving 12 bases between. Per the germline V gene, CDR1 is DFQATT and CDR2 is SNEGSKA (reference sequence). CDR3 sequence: CSASPDAVGYTF. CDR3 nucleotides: TGCAGTGCTAGTCCAGACGCGGTTGGCTACACCTTC.

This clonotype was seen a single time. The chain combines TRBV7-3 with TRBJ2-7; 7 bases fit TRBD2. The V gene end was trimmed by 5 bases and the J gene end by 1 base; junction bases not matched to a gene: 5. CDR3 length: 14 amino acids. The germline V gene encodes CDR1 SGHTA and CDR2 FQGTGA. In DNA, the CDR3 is TGTGCCAGCAGCCCCACAGCGGGGTCCTACGAGCAGTACTTC. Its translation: CASSPTAGSYEQYF. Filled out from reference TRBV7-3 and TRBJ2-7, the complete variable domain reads GAGVSQTPSNKVTEKGKYVELRCDPISGHTALYWYRQSLGQGPEFLIYFQGTGAADDSGLPNDRFFAVRPEGSVSTLKIQRTERGDSAVYLCASSPTAGSYEQYFGPGTRLTVT.

The CDR3 nucleotides are TGTGCCAGTAGTCCGGGGACAGGGGGTGAGCAGTACTTC. Protein sequence: CASSPGTGGEQYF. The V gene is TRBV19, the J gene TRBJ2-7, with 11 positions matching TRBD1. Trimming at V came to 5 bases and at J to 7 bases, leaving 4 bases not matched to a gene. The CDR3 is 13 residues long. Germline V gene lookup returns CDR1 LNHDA and CDR2 SQIVND (reference sequence). Variable domain in full (rest from reference TRBV19 and TRBJ2-7): DGGITQSPKYLFRKEGQNVTLSCEQNLNHDAMYWYRQDPGQGLRLIYYSQIVNDFQKGDIAEGYSVSREKKESFPLTVTSAQKNPTAFYLCASSPGTGGEQYFGPGTRLTVT.

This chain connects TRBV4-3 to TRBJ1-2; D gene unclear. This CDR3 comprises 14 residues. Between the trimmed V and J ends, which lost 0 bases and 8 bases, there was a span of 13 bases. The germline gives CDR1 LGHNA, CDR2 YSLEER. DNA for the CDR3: TGCGCCAGCAGCCAAGAGTACGGGCCCCAGGGCTACACCTTC. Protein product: CASSQEYGPQGYTF.

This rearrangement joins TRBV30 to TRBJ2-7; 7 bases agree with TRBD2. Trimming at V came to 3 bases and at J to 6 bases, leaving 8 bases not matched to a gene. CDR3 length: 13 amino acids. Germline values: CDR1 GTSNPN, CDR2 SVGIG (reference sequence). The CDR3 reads CAWRAGGSPEQYF. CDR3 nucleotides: TGTGCCTGGAGGGCCGGGGGGTCACCCGAGCAGTACTTC.

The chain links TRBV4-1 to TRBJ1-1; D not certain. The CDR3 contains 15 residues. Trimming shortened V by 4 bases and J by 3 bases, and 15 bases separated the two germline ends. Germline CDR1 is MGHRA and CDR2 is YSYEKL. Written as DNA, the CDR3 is TGCGCCAGCAGCCTCGTCCGGGCCGGGGACACTGAAGCTTTCTTT. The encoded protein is CASSLVRAGDTEAFF.